This is a list of T cell receptor beta chains from one sample in a study of graft-versus-host responses after intestinal transplantation. These receptors have no identified antigens. Sequencing used immunoSEQ multiplex PCR; TCRdb keeps in-frame clones, though not all of them. The sample includes tens of thousands of clones, over 90% of them seen just once. The material was unstimulated CD4+ T cells sorted from spleen or lymph node cells, obtained before transplant. Receptor source: a human donor who was the organ donor for an intestinal transplant. The CDR3 runs from the conserved cysteine through the conserved F or W. The order of the fields is V gene, D gene, J gene, clone size, CDR3 DNA, CDR3 protein. D genes are given only for firm matches. Clone size, where shown, is once, few, many, or a class for clones that have expanded.

V: TRBV30; D: .; J: TRBJ1-2; size: .; DNA: TGTGCCTGGAGTGCTCAGGGAAGGCCCTATGGCTACACCTTC; CDR3: CAWSAQGRPYGYTF
V: TRBV14; D: TRBD2; J: TRBJ2-1; size: .; DNA: TGTGCCAGCAGCCAAGTTAGCGGGAGGGACAATGAGCAGTTCTTC; CDR3: CASSQVSGRDNEQFF
V: TRBV7-2; D: .; J: TRBJ2-5; size: .; DNA: TGTGCCAGCAGTTGGGGCCGGGCGGAGACCCAGTACTTC; CDR3: CASSWGRAETQYF
V: TRBV27; D: .; J: TRBJ1-5; size: .; DNA: TGTGCCAGCAGTTTTAAGGGGACTGGGCAGCCCCAGCATTTT; CDR3: CASSFKGTGQPQHF
V: TRBV7-2; D: .; J: TRBJ2-1; size: .; DNA: TGTGCCAGCAGCTTTGGATCTTCCAATGAGCAGTTCTTC; CDR3: CASSFGSSNEQFF
V: TRBV19; D: TRBD1; J: TRBJ1-2; size: .; DNA: TGTGCCAGTAGACGGGACAGGACGCATGGCTACACCTTC; CDR3: CASRRDRTHGYTF
V: TRBV6-1; D: TRBD1; J: TRBJ2-1; size: .; DNA: TGTGCCAGCAGTGAACTCGGGACAGGGGGGATCGGTGAGCAGTTCTTC; CDR3: CASSELGTGGIGEQFF
V: TRBV5-1; D: .; J: TRBJ2-2; size: .; DNA: TGCGCCAGCAGCAGTGTACAGGGACCGCTTGGGGAGCTGTTTTTT; CDR3: CASSSVQGPLGELFF
V: TRBV6-1; D: TRBD1; J: TRBJ1-2; size: few; DNA: TGTGCCAGCAGTGAAGGATGGACAGGGGGCTATGGCTACACCTTC; CDR3: CASSEGWTGGYGYTF
V: TRBV28; D: .; J: TRBJ1-5; size: .; DNA: TGTGCCAGCAGTTTCGATAGGGCCAACAATCAGCCCCAGCATTTT; CDR3: CASSFDRANNQPQHF
V: TRBV4-1; D: .; J: TRBJ2-7; size: few; DNA: TGCGCCAGCAGCCAAAACCGGGACAACTCCTACGAGCAGTACTTC; CDR3: CASSQNRDNSYEQYF
V: TRBV12-2; D: .; J: TRBJ2-3; size: .; DNA: TGTGCAAGTCGCTTAGGGGGGCGGGAGACAGATACGCAGTATTTT; CDR3: CASRLGGRETDTQYF
V: TRBV14; D: .; J: TRBJ2-2; size: once; DNA: TGTGCCAGCAGCCAAGCCACGTACACCGGGGAGCTGTTTTTT; CDR3: CASSQATYTGELFF
V: TRBV5-5; D: TRBD2; J: TRBJ2-5; size: .; DNA: TGTGCCAGCAGCTTCAGACTAGCGGTTACGTACCAAGAGACCCAGTACTTC; CDR3: CASSFRLAVTYQETQYF
V: TRBV7-2; D: TRBD2; J: TRBJ2-7; size: .; DNA: TGTGCCAGCAGCTGGACTAGCGGGAGGGTGAACGAGCAGTACTTC; CDR3: CASSWTSGRVNEQYF
V: TRBV5-1; D: TRBD2; J: TRBJ2-1; size: .; DNA: TGCGCCAGCAGCTTCTTAGCGGGTTACAACAATGAGCAGTTCTTC; CDR3: CASSFLAGYNNEQFF
V: TRBV7-6; D: TRBD2; J: TRBJ2-2; size: once; DNA: TGTGCCAGCAGCCCCAGCCTGGGCGGGAGCCAAACCGGGGAGCTGTTTTTT; CDR3: CASSPSLGGSQTGELFF
V: TRBV6-5; D: .; J: TRBJ2-7; size: .; DNA: TGTGCCAGCAGCCAGAAAGGGTACGAGCAGTACTTC; CDR3: CASSQKGYEQYF
V: TRBV25-1; D: TRBD1; J: TRBJ2-6; size: .; DNA: TGTGCCACTACAGGGGGCGCTGGGGCCAACGTCCTGACTTTC; CDR3: CATTGGAGANVLTF
V: TRBV25-1; D: .; J: TRBJ2-7; size: .; DNA: TGTGCCAGCACCCCGCAAGGCAGCTTAAGCTACGAGCAGTACTTC; CDR3: CASTPQGSLSYEQYF
V: TRBV6-6; D: TRBD2; J: TRBJ2-5; size: .; DNA: TGTGCCAGCAGTCCACTAGCGGGAGGGCCGGGGGAGACCCAGTACTTC; CDR3: CASSPLAGGPGETQYF
V: TRBV11-1; D: .; J: TRBJ2-5; size: .; DNA: TGTGCCAGCAGTCGCGGAGGGGGTGTTAGTGAGACCCAGTACTTC; CDR3: CASSRGGGVSETQYF
V: TRBV11-2; D: TRBD1; J: TRBJ2-1; size: .; DNA: TGTGCCAGCAGCTTCCAGACAGGGGCCTACAATGAGCAGTTCTTC; CDR3: CASSFQTGAYNEQFF
V: TRBV6-5; D: .; J: TRBJ2-1; size: .; DNA: TGTGCCAGCAGGCTATACGGTGAGCAGTTCTTC; CDR3: CASRLYGEQFF
V: TRBV30; D: TRBD1; J: TRBJ1-1; size: .; DNA: TGTGCCTGGAGCCTCGGACAGGTATCCTCTGAAGCTTTCTTT; CDR3: CAWSLGQVSSEAFF
V: TRBV18; D: TRBD2; J: TRBJ2-7; size: .; DNA: TGTGCCAGCTCACCAAGACTAGCGGGAGGAGGGTACGAGCAGTACTTC; CDR3: CASSPRLAGGGYEQYF
V: TRBV7-2; D: TRBD2; J: TRBJ2-5; size: .; DNA: TGTGCCAGCAGCTTAGGCGCGGGAGGGCCACAAGAGACCCAGTACTTC; CDR3: CASSLGAGGPQETQYF
V: TRBV27; D: .; J: TRBJ2-6; size: once; DNA: TGTGCCAGCAGGGACAGAATCTCTGGGGCCAACGTCCTGACTTTC; CDR3: CASRDRISGANVLTF
V: TRBV28; D: TRBD2; J: TRBJ2-2; size: once; DNA: TGTGCCAGCAGTTTACCGGGGGGGGCCGGGGAGCTGTTTTTT; CDR3: CASSLPGGAGELFF
V: TRBV27; D: .; J: TRBJ2-3; size: .; DNA: TGTGCCAGCAGTTTGGGAGGCGGGATACCGACAGATACGCAGTATTTT; CDR3: CASSLGGGIPTDTQYF
V: TRBV5-4; D: TRBD1; J: TRBJ2-7; size: .; DNA: TGTGCCAGCAGTCCATCCGGGACAGGGGAGGAGCAGTACTTC; CDR3: CASSPSGTGEEQYF